The entry below gives a single TCR beta chain sequence along with its context. Its antigen is currently unknown. Sequencing used immunoSEQ multiplex PCR; TCRdb keeps in-frame clones, though not all of them. The sample has 70,000 to 90,000 clones; around 90% are singletons. This record belongs to a study of T cell responses to AZD1222 COVID-19 vaccine. The study's findings and limits: Clonal diversity was possibly underestimated; the donors were predominantly white British and more often female.

The CDR3 is 14 residues long. CDR1 SGHTA and CDR2 FQGNSA come from the germline V gene. V lost 3 bases, J lost 5 bases, and 12 bases lay in between. The source material was peripheral blood, sampled on day 0 of AZD1222 vaccination. The clonotype comes from an adult in good health. This chain connects TRBV7-2 to TRBJ2-3; D possibly corresponds to TRBD2 (7 bases). The CDR3 nucleotides read TGTGCCAGCAGCTTGGGGGGGCAAGTAGATACGCAGTATTTT. It specifies CASSLGGQVDTQYF.